These T cell receptor beta chains were read from a single sample in a study of blood T cell repertoires in COVID-19. The method was immunoSEQ multiplex PCR; TCRdb's version includes in-frame clones alone and lacks a portion of them. Of fewer than 80,000 clones in the sample, about nine tenths are singletons; the top ten hold 6.9%. The sequencing sample was made of peripheral blood. These receptors were taken from a human donor in a cohort sampled during active COVID-19. Each CDR3 is given with its conserved first and last residue. The D gene is left open where the match is weak. Some rows mark clone size as missing; the rest say once, few, many or name a class of expanded clone.

>-|TRBV5-1|-|15|TRBJ2-7
TGCGCCAGCAGCTTGGCGGGGGGCCGTGGGTACGAGCAGTACTTC
CASSLAGGRGYEQYF
>-|TRBV5-1|-|17|TRBJ1-4
TGCGCCAGCAGCTTACGGACACCACCCGCAACTAATGAAAAACTGTTTTTT
CASSLRTPPATNEKLFF
>-|TRBV6-6|-|15|TRBJ1-1
TGTGCCAGCAGTTATACAGCGACAGATAAACCTGAAGCTTTCTTT
CASSYTATDKPEAFF
>TRBD1|TRBV10-3|-|14|TRBJ1-2
TGTGCCATCAGTACAGGGGTGCACAACTATGGCTACACCTTC
CAISTGVHNYGYTF
>-|TRBV27|few|15|TRBJ1-5
TGTGCCAGCAGCCTACAACAGGGATTAGGTCAGCCCCAGCATTTT
CASSLQQGLGQPQHF
>TRBD1|TRBV29-1|-|14|TRBJ1-2
TGCAGCGTTCCATACAGGGGCTCAAACTATGGCTACACCTTC
CSVPYRGSNYGYTF
>-|TRBV15|-|13|TRBJ1-2
TGTGCCACCAGCACAGCAGGAAACTATGGCTACACCTTC
CATSTAGNYGYTF
>TRBD2|TRBV4-2|medium-sized|16|TRBJ2-3
TGTGCCAGCAGCCAAGAGCAAGCGGGGGGGCAAGATACGCAGTATTTT
CASSQEQAGGQDTQYF
>-|TRBV6-6|-|14|TRBJ1-4
TGTGCCAGCAGTTTCCAGGAAACTAATGAAAAACTGTTTTTT
CASSFQETNEKLFF
>-|TRBV7-9|-|15|TRBJ1-2
TGTGCCAGCAGCTTATTGGGTTCGGGGTTGTATGGCTACACCTTC
CASSLLGSGLYGYTF
>-|TRBV6-2/TRBV6-3|-|15|TRBJ2-2
TGTGCCAGCAGCTTTAGCGGAGCGAACACCGGGGAGCTGTTTTTT
CASSFSGANTGELFF
>TRBD2|TRBV15|-|19|TRBJ2-4
TGTGCCACCAGCCCCCCAGTAGCGGGGGGGAACCTAGCCAAAAACATTCAGTACTTC
CATSPPVAGGNLAKNIQYF
>TRBD2|TRBV9|-|15|TRBJ2-7
TGTGCCAGCAGCGTGGGTTTAACGGGGGGGCGAGAGCAGTACTTC
CASSVGLTGGREQYF
>TRBD1|TRBV24-1|once|12|TRBJ2-1
TGTGCCACCAGCAACAGGGGGGATGAGCAGTTCTTC
CATSNRGDEQFF
>-|TRBV18|-|15|TRBJ1-4
TGTGCCAGCTCACCACCGAACAGACCTAATGAAAAACTGTTTTTT
CASSPPNRPNEKLFF
>TRBD1|TRBV27|-|12|TRBJ1-2
TGTGCCAGCAGCCCAGGGGGTGCTGGCTACACCTTC
CASSPGGAGYTF
>-|TRBV6-1|-|12|TRBJ2-7
TGTGCCAGCAGTGAAATCGCCTACGAGCAGTACTTC
CASSEIAYEQYF
>TRBD2|TRBV18|-|16|TRBJ2-7
TGTGCCAGCTCACTGTCCGTGGGGACTACGATCTACGAGCAGTACTTC
CASSLSVGTTIYEQYF
>-|TRBV27|-|14|TRBJ2-2
TGTGCCAGCAGTACGCGCCCCGCGCCCGGGGAGCTGTTTTTT
CASSTRPAPGELFF
>TRBD1|TRBV11-2|-|14|TRBJ2-5
TGTGCCAGCACCCGGGACAGGATTCAAGAGACCCAGTACTTC
CASTRDRIQETQYF
>TRBD1|TRBV7-8|-|15|TRBJ1-5
TGTGCCAGCAGCTTAGGCGGACAGGGAAGTCAGCCCCAGCATTTT
CASSLGGQGSQPQHF
>-|TRBV6-5|-|13|TRBJ1-4
TGTGCCAGCGGGGATGGGAGACTTGAAAAACTGTTTTTT
CASGDGRLEKLFF
>-|TRBV4-3|-|15|TRBJ1-2
TGCGCCAGCAGCCAAGCCCTGACAGCTAACTATGGCTACACCTTC
CASSQALTANYGYTF
>-|TRBV4-3|-|16|TRBJ1-6
TGCGCCAGCAGCCAAGAGCCCAGGGCCTACAATTCACCCCTCCACTTT
CASSQEPRAYNSPLHF
>-|TRBV2|-|12|TRBJ1-5
TGTGCCAGCAGTGCAGGAAATCAGCCCCAGCATTTT
CASSAGNQPQHF
>-|TRBV6-5|-|15|TRBJ2-7
TGTGCCAGCAGTTACTCGCAGGGGCCCTCCTGGGAGCAGTACTTC
CASSYSQGPSWEQYF
>-|TRBV6-1|-|16|TRBJ1-6
TGTGCCAGCAGTGCTCTAGCCCAGGGAGGTAATTCACCCCTCCACTTT
CASSALAQGGNSPLHF
>TRBD2|TRBV10-2|-|14|TRBJ2-3
TGCGCCAGCAGACTAGCGGGGGACACAGATACGCAGTATTTT
CASRLAGDTDTQYF
>-|TRBV4-3|once|14|TRBJ2-3
TGCGCCAGCAGCCAAGCTAGACCCACAGATACGCAGTATTTT
CASSQARPTDTQYF
>-|TRBV15|once|16|TRBJ1-4
TGTGCCACCAGCAGAGATATAGGAGGACCTAATGAAAAACTGTTTTTT
CATSRDIGGPNEKLFF